The 29 T cell receptor beta chains below were found in one sample sequenced in a study of blood T cell repertoires in COVID-19. Clones were sequenced by immunoSEQ multiplex PCR, and TCRdb holds only the in-frame ones, with some missing. The sample lists roughly 65,000 clones, approximately 85% occurring once. Material for sequencing was peripheral blood. Receptors were obtained from an elderly woman with active or convalescent COVID-19.

The chain employs TRBV4-3 and TRBJ1-1; possibly TRBD1 for D (5 bases). V lost 0 bases, J lost 4 bases, and 15 bases lay in between. Germline CDR1 is LGHNA and CDR2 is YSLEER. The CDR3 is made up of 16 amino acids. The CDR3 region is CASSQEGQAKGTEAFF. The CDR3 DNA reads TGCGCCAGCAGCCAAGAAGGACAAGCTAAGGGCACTGAAGCTTTCTTT.

The gene calls are TRBV19 and TRBJ2-1, with D perhaps matching TRBD2 (6 bases). CDR1 LNHDA and CDR2 SQIVND come from the germline V gene (reference sequence). V was trimmed by 9 bases and J by 3 bases, leaving 12 bases between them. The CDR3 sequence is 13 residues long. The chain's CDR3 is CASFGGLYNEQFF. Here the CDR3 DNA reads TGTGCCAGCTTCGGGGGTCTCTACAATGAGCAGTTCTTC.

The rearrangement joins TRBV7-8 to TRBJ2-7; 8 bases match TRBD2. The CDR3 contains 16 residues. Trimming removed 1 base from V and 6 bases from J; junction bases left unmatched: 11. Germline CDR1 SGHVS, CDR2 FQNEAQ. The CDR3 coding sequence is TGTGCCAGCAGCTTAGGGTTATGGACTAGCTCCCGCGAGCAGTACTTC. Residues: CASSLGLWTSSREQYF.

The chain couples TRBV27 to TRBJ2-7, with 8 nucleotides matching TRBD1. The CDR3 is made up of 15 amino acids. Trimming removed 8 bases from V and 0 bases from J; junction bases left unmatched: 9. Germline CDR1 and CDR2: MNHEY and SMNVEV (reference sequence). CDR3 residues: CASRTDRGLSYEQYF. In nucleotides, the CDR3 is TGTGCCAGCCGAACCGACAGGGGCCTCTCCTACGAGCAGTACTTC.

CDR3 DNA sequence: TGTGCCAGCAGCTTAGTGCAGGGGGCTGGCTACACCTTC. It yields the protein CASSLVQGAGYTF. The chain couples TRBV7-8 to TRBJ1-2; 8 bases map to TRBD1. The germline V gene encodes CDR1 SGHVS and CDR2 FQNEAQ. The junction had 2 bases not matched to a gene; V was cut back by 1 base and J by 7 bases. CDR3 size: 13 residues.

The genes are TRBV28 and TRBJ1-2; D uncertain. Germline lookup yields CDR1 MDHEN and CDR2 SYDVKM. CDR3 size: 13 residues. With 7 bases removed from V and 4 bases from J, the gap between germline ends came to 13 bases. CDR3 coding DNA: TGTGCCAGCACCCGAGAGTTTCCCTATGGCTACACCTTC. Residues: CASTREFPYGYTF.

The chain employs TRBV7-9 and TRBJ1-1, with 8 bases aligning to TRBD1. V lost 5 bases to trimming and J lost 5 bases; unmatched junction nucleotides: 10. Germline V gene lookup returns CDR1 SEHNR and CDR2 FQNEAQ (reference sequence). CDR3 size: 15 residues. CDR3 in DNA: TGTGCCAGCAGCCCCCGCCGACAGGGGCAGACTGAAGCTTTCTTT. Protein product: CASSPRRQGQTEAFF.

This sequence joins TRBV19 and TRBJ2-3; 14 bases are shared with TRBD2. Germline assignment: CDR1 LNHDA and CDR2 SQIVND (reference sequence). V dropped 6 bases and J dropped 6; count of bases not matched to a gene: 2. The CDR3 length is 14 residues. The CDR3 DNA sequence: TGTGCCAGTAGCAGACTAGCGGGGGGGGATACGCAGTATTTT. Translating it yields CASSRLAGGDTQYF.

This clone was counted between two and nine times. The chain is built from TRBV5-1 and TRBJ2-3, with D maybe TRBD2 (5 bases). Germline CDR1 and CDR2: SGHRS and YFSETQ. The CDR3 has 15 amino acids. Trimming took off 6 bases at V and 3 bases at J, with 17 bases between the two ends. CDR3 sequence (DNA): TGCGCCAGCACCCGGCCGGAGGTCGGGACAGATACGCAGTATTTT. This sequence encodes CASTRPEVGTDTQYF.

The V call is TRBV6-6, the J call TRBJ1-6; 8 bases agree with TRBD1. The V gene's germline CDR1 is MNHNY and CDR2 SVGAGI (reference sequence). The ends lost 8 bases at V and 7 bases at J; junction bases unmatched: 7. The CDR3 runs to 14 residues. As DNA, the CDR3 is TGTGCCAGCCAATCGGACAGGGCAAATTCACCCCTCCACTTT. Its translation: CASQSDRANSPLHF.

The CDR3 DNA follows: TGTGCCAGCAGTTTATCCCGACAGGGGGTTGGTGGGGCCAACGTCCTGACTTTC. Translation gives CASSLSRQGVGGANVLTF. The chain employs TRBV27 and TRBJ2-6, with 9 bases lining up with TRBD1. V dropped 0 bases and J dropped 3; count of bases not matched to a gene: 6. Looked up from germline, CDR1 is MNHEY and CDR2 is SMNVEV (reference sequence). The CDR3 consists of 18 residues. The variable domain in full, with the rest retrieved from reference TRBV27 and TRBJ2-6, is EAQVTQNPRYLITVTGKKLTVTCSQNMNHEYMSWYRQDPGLGLRQIYYSMNVEVTDKGDVPEGYKVSRKEKRNFPLILESPSPNQTSLYFCASSLSRQGVGGANVLTFGAGSRLTVL.

The chain joins TRBV3-1 (or the pseudogene TRBV3-2) to TRBJ1-3; D gene uncertain. Between the trimmed V and J ends, which lost 0 bases and 4 bases, there was a span of 7 bases. Germline loops: CDR1 LGHDT, CDR2 YNNKEL (reference sequence). The CDR3 spans 14 residues. Here the CDR3 reads CASSQEWSGNTIYF. CDR3 DNA sequence: TGTGCCAGCAGCCAAGAATGGAGCGGAAACACCATATATTTT.

The rearrangement joins TRBV5-1 to TRBJ2-1; TRBD1 is a possible D gene (7 bases). V was trimmed by 5 bases and J by 4 bases, leaving 16 bases between them. The germline V gene encodes CDR1 SGHRS and CDR2 YFSETQ. The CDR3 spans 15 residues. The CDR3 DNA reads TGCGCCAGCAGACTAACAGGGGACTTATACAATGAGCAGTTCTTC. This gives the protein CASRLTGDLYNEQFF.

The CDR3 DNA reads as TGTGCCAGCAGCCAAGATCCACAGGGATTCGGCTACACCTTC. Translating it yields CASSQDPQGFGYTF. The rearrangement links TRBV3-1 (or the pseudogene TRBV3-2) to TRBJ1-2; D is perhaps TRBD1 (6 bases). This CDR3 comprises 14 residues. Trimming shortened V by 0 bases and J by 8 bases, and 13 bases separated the two germline ends. Germline CDR1 reads LGHDT; CDR2 reads YNNKEL (reference sequence).

This clone was recorded a few times. The gene calls are TRBV6-5 and TRBJ1-1; D is perhaps TRBD1 (5 bases). V was cut by 6 bases and J by 1 base, with 15 bases left in between. CDR3 length: 15 residues. Germline lookup yields CDR1 MNHEY and CDR2 SVGAGI. Here the CDR3 DNA reads TGTGCCAGCAGCTCCCCCACAGGCGCGAACACTGAAGCTTTCTTT. As protein: CASSSPTGANTEAFF.

The count of this clone is one. The CDR3 loop is CASSHRDRAGYGYTF. CDR3 nucleotides: TGTGCCAGCAGCCATCGGGACAGGGCAGGCTATGGCTACACCTTC. This chain links TRBV4-2 with TRBJ1-2, with TRBD1 identical over 9 bases. CDR3 size: 15 residues. Germline V gives CDR1 LGHNA, CDR2 YNFKEQ. Unmatched junction bases numbered 6, after V lost 3 bases and J lost 4 bases.

The chain carries TRBV19 and TRBJ1-4; TRBD1 matches 8 bases. The germline V gene has CDR1 LNHDA and CDR2 SQIVND (reference sequence). The CDR3 runs to 14 residues. V trimming: 8 bases; J trimming: 0 bases; junction bases outside the gene matches: 2. DNA for the CDR3: TGTGCCAGTGGGGACAGGTCAACTAATGAAAAACTGTTTTTT. Encoded protein: CASGDRSTNEKLFF.

This chain joins TRBV2 and TRBJ2-1; tentative D call: TRBD2 (5 bases). V was trimmed by 8 bases and J by 1 base, leaving 18 bases between them. Germline CDR1 is SNHLY and CDR2 is FYNNEI. The CDR3 sequence is 16 residues long. The CDR3 sequence is CASWVISGFSYNEQFF. The CDR3 region has the DNA TGTGCCAGCTGGGTAATATCGGGATTTTCCTACAATGAGCAGTTCTTC. The full variable domain, with the rest looked up from reference TRBV2 and TRBJ2-1, is EPEVTQTPSHQVTQMGQEVILRCVPISNHLYFYWYRQILGQKVEFLVSFYNNEISEKSEIFDDQFSVERPDGSNFTLKIRSTKLEDSAMYFCASWVISGFSYNEQFFGPGTRLTVL.

The J gene is TRBJ1-5, the V gene TRBV5-4; no firm D call. V dropped 0 bases and J dropped 6 bases, with 13 bases sitting between them. From germline, CDR1 is SGHNT and CDR2 YYREEE (reference sequence). This CDR3 comprises 15 residues. This CDR3 reads CASSLDAGGSQPQHF. The CDR3 nucleotides read TGTGCCAGCAGCTTGGATGCCGGTGGTAGTCAGCCCCAGCATTTT.

This clone appeared a single time. The chain has TRBV9 and TRBJ1-5; no firm D call. Looked up from germline, CDR1 is SGDLS and CDR2 is YYNGEE. The CDR3 contains 14 residues. Trimming shortened V by 1 base and J by 5 bases, and 10 bases separated the two germline ends. CDR3 region: CASSVTASYQPQHF. CDR3 nucleotides: TGTGCCAGCAGCGTAACTGCGTCCTATCAGCCCCAGCATTTT.

This clone was seen only a few times. V is TRBV30 and J is TRBJ1-2, with 8 bases matching TRBD1. Germline lookup yields CDR1 GTSNPN and CDR2 SVGIG (reference sequence). Trimming took 4 bases from V and 5 from J; bases not matched to a gene: 6. This CDR3 has 13 residues. The CDR3 DNA follows: TGTGCCTGGACCAGGGACAGGTTTTATGGCTACACCTTC. Translation gives CAWTRDRFYGYTF.

The chain is built from TRBV6-5 and TRBJ1-2, with TRBD1 identical over 7 bases. V was clipped by 4 bases and J by 8 bases; unmatched bases: 13. Germline lookup yields CDR1 MNHEY and CDR2 SVGAGI. CDR3 length: 15 residues. CDR3 in amino acids: CASSFTGDALNGYTF. The CDR3, as DNA: TGTGCCAGCAGTTTTACAGGGGACGCGTTGAACGGCTACACCTTC.

The table lists this clone with a few counts. Here the CDR3 DNA reads TGTGCCAGCAGTTCTCCTGCGGGGACAGGGAACTACGAGCAGTACTTC. This sequence encodes CASSSPAGTGNYEQYF. The chain uses TRBV28 and TRBJ2-7; 9 bases match TRBD1. The V segment lost 4 bases and the J segment 3 bases; nucleotides outside the gene matches: 10. Germline V gene data show CDR1 as MDHEN and CDR2 as SYDVKM. The CDR3 contains 16 residues. Complete variable domain (other parts from reference TRBV28 and TRBJ2-7): DVKVTQSSRYLVKRTGEKVFLECVQDMDHENMFWYRQDPGLGLRLIYFSYDVKMKEKGDIPEGYSVSREKKERFSLILESASTNQTSMYLCASSSPAGTGNYEQYFGPGTRLTVT.

This clone was counted a single time. The CDR3 loop is CAWSGTDRLYF. The CDR3 DNA sequence: TGTGCCTGGAGTGGCACAGACCGCCTGTATTTT. The V gene is TRBV30, the J gene TRBJ2-3; D uncertain. The CDR3 totals 11 residues. V gave up 1 base and J gave up 14 bases, with 13 bases separating them. The V gene's germline CDR1 is GTSNPN and CDR2 SVGIG (reference sequence).

The chain carries TRBV6-5 and TRBJ2-5; 8 nucleotides agree with TRBD1. The CDR3 is 16 amino acids. Per the germline V gene, CDR1 is MNHEY and CDR2 is SVGAGI. Trimming at V came to 0 bases and at J to 4 bases, leaving 7 bases not matched to a gene. The CDR3 region is CASSYSLSGGVETQYF. CDR3 nucleotides: TGTGCCAGCAGTTACTCGCTGTCAGGGGGCGTAGAGACCCAGTACTTC.

CDR3 residues: CASDTGGSPGANVLTF. The DNA for the CDR3 is TGTGCCAGTGACACAGGGGGGTCCCCTGGGGCCAACGTCCTGACTTTC. The V and J genes are TRBV19 and TRBJ2-6; 8 bases are a match to TRBD1. Trimming at V came to 8 bases and at J to 2 bases, leaving 8 bases not matched to a gene. Germline V gives CDR1 LNHDA, CDR2 SQIVND (reference sequence). The CDR3 covers 16 residues.

The chain recombines TRBV25-1 with TRBJ1-4, with a weak D call TRBD1 (6 bases). Per germline, CDR1 MGHDK and CDR2 SYGVNS. V lost 5 bases, J lost 7 bases, and 14 bases lay in between. The CDR3 covers 14 residues. CDR3 region: CASSQTGHLEKLFF. CDR3 DNA: TGTGCCAGCAGTCAGACGGGACATCTTGAAAAACTGTTTTTT. Filled out from reference TRBV25-1 and TRBJ1-4, the complete variable domain reads EADIYQTPRYLVIGTGKKITLECSQTMGHDKMYWYQQDPGMELHLIHYSYGVNSTEKGDLSSESTVSRIRTEHFPLTLESARPSHTSQYLCASSQTGHLEKLFFGSGTQLSVL.

This sequence joins TRBV4-1 and TRBJ1-4, with D unclear. The V and J ends lost 1 base and 9 bases respectively, with 9 bases between them. The CDR3 is made up of 13 amino acids. CDR1 MGHRA and CDR2 YSYEKL come from the germline V gene. CDR3 protein: CASSQVGEKKLFF. The CDR3 DNA reads TGCGCCAGCAGCCAAGTGGGAGAGAAAAAACTGTTTTTT.

The chain is built from TRBV6-2 or TRBV6-3 and TRBJ1-2, with TRBD1 matching 9 bases. From germline, CDR1 is MNHEY and CDR2 SVGEGT. V trimming: 5 bases; J trimming: 2 bases; junction bases outside the gene matches: 9. The CDR3 covers 16 residues. CDR3 residues: CASSPRDRERNYGYTF. The CDR3 coding sequence is TGTGCCAGCAGTCCCAGGGACAGGGAAAGGAACTATGGCTACACCTTC.